The entry below describes one T cell receptor beta chain. Its antigen remains unidentified. The data belong to a study of blood T cells in healthy people across ages. Study-level points and caveats: Long-lived donors had more naive CD4+ cells and higher diversity than aged donors.

Germline CDR1 reads SGHRS; CDR2 reads YFSETQ. This CDR3 contains 14 residues. V was pared by 9 bases and J by 1 base, with 11 bases between. Sample-barcoded 5' priming and a J-beta primer mix drove a second PCR of about 6 to 12 cycles. TCRdb independently ran MiXCR on the 5' RACE reads; one entry per CDR3 protein. In the table there are approximately 1.5 million distinct CDR3 sequences, about 31% of which are singletons. This sequence originates from a woman between 25 and 40 years old in good health. The sample comprised blood. This chain uses TRBV5-1 with TRBJ1-6, with D unresolved. CDR3 residues: CATIRSSYNSPLHF. The CDR3, as DNA: TGCGCCACCATACGATCGTCCTATAATTCACCCCTCCACTTT.